Presented here are 10 T cell receptor beta chains from one specimen sequenced in a study of T-cell memory formation after mild COVID-19. TCRdb ran MiXCR on the 5' RACE reads and lists one entry per CDR3 protein. The repertoire consists of approximately 65,000 distinct CDR3 sequences, with approximately 16% occurring once and the leading ten covering 31%. The source material was PBMCs or a T cell subset sorted from them (not recorded which). The receptors come from an adult woman who had mild COVID-19 (a few samples of this study predate the infection). Cell type and time point are not known.

This clonotype has more than one count but fewer than ten. The V call is TRBV6-1, the J call TRBJ1-4; 7 bases are shared with TRBD1. The CDR3 is 16 residues long. The V segment lost 7 bases and the J segment 7 bases; nucleotides outside the gene matches: 15. In germline, CDR1 is MNHNS, CDR2 SASEGT. The DNA for the CDR3 is TGTGCCAGCACCCAAGAGACAGGGACGGGGGGTGAAAAACTGTTTTTT. Its protein product is CASTQETGTGGEKLFF.

The table lists this clonotype with a few counts. This sequence joins TRBV12-3 or TRBV12-4 and TRBJ2-1, with TRBD1 identical over 8 bases. J was trimmed by 12 bases and V by 4 bases; bases with no gene match: 8. This CDR3 contains 13 residues. The CDR3 sequence is CASSSTPGTGQFF. The CDR3, as DNA: TGTGCCAGCAGTTCCACGCCCGGGACAGGGCAGTTCTTC.

In this sample, this clonotype turned up a few times. The chain links TRBV20-1 to TRBJ2-1; 9 nucleotides agree with TRBD2. V trimming: 4 bases; J trimming: 5 bases; junction bases outside the gene matches: 6. This CDR3 spans 14 amino acids. The germline gives CDR1 DFQATT, CDR2 SNEGSKA (reference sequence). CDR3 protein: CSAKGLALHNEQFF. The CDR3 coding sequence is TGCAGTGCTAAGGGACTAGCTTTGCACAATGAGCAGTTCTTC.

The chain links TRBV6-2 or TRBV6-3 to TRBJ2-7, with TRBD1 matching over 12 bases. The V gene end was trimmed by 4 bases and the J gene end by 3 bases; junction bases not matched to a gene: 1. The CDR3 runs 14 residues. The germline CDR1 and CDR2 sequences are MNHEY and SVGEGT. CDR3 in amino acids: CASSWDRGLYEQYF. The CDR3 region has the DNA TGTGCCAGCAGTTGGGACAGGGGGCTCTACGAGCAGTACTTC.

This chain links TRBV12-3 or TRBV12-4 with TRBJ2-1, with 7 bases identical to TRBD2. The trim removed 3 bases at V and 8 bases at J, leaving 7 bases unmatched. This CDR3 has 14 residues. CDR3 bases: TGTGCCAGCAGTTTTTCGGGGAGGGCCGATGAGCAGTTCTTC. Protein: CASSFSGRADEQFF.

The chain has TRBV6-5 and TRBJ2-2, with D unclear. The CDR3 runs 16 residues. Germline V gene sequence: CDR1 MNHEY, CDR2 SVGAGI. Trimming left V 2 bases short and J 2 bases short, with 12 bases between. CDR3 nucleotide sequence: TGTGCCAGCAGTTACACCTCAATACTAAACACCGGGGAGCTGTTTTTT. Protein sequence: CASSYTSILNTGELFF.

This clonotype was detected only a few times. This chain uses TRBV30 with TRBJ2-2; 10 bases fit TRBD1. V shed 3 bases, J shed 3 bases, and the junction held 4 bases outside the gene matches. The CDR3 loop spans 15 amino acids. Germline loops: CDR1 GTSNPN, CDR2 SVGIG (reference sequence). The CDR3 region is CAWSTGTGDTGELFF. CDR3 in DNA: TGTGCCTGGAGCACCGGGACAGGGGACACCGGGGAGCTGTTTTTT.

There are a few counts of this clonotype. The chain combines TRBV6-2 or TRBV6-3 with TRBJ2-2, with D hard to call. Germline CDR1 reads MNHEY; CDR2 reads SVGEGT. Trimming took off 6 bases at V and 0 bases at J, with 8 bases between the two ends. This CDR3 region has 14 residues. The CDR3, as DNA: TGTGCCAGCAGATCAGGTCCGAACACCGGGGAGCTGTTTTTT. Translating it yields CASRSGPNTGELFF.

J is TRBJ2-3 and V is TRBV5-1; D unclear. The germline V gene encodes CDR1 SGHRS and CDR2 YFSETQ. CDR3 length: 13 amino acids. V lost 6 bases, J lost 0 bases, and 8 bases lay in between. CDR3 sequence: CASNPESTDTQYF. CDR3 DNA sequence: TGCGCCAGCAACCCAGAGAGCACAGATACGCAGTATTTT.

The V call is TRBV12-3 or TRBV12-4, the J call TRBJ2-1; TRBD1 might be the D (6 bases). V lost 5 bases and J lost 0, with 8 bases in between. CDR3 length: 14 residues. The CDR3 loop is CASSGQISYNEQFF. The CDR3 region has the DNA TGTGCCAGCAGTGGACAGATCTCCTACAATGAGCAGTTCTTC.